Presented here are 21 T cell receptor beta chains from one specimen sequenced in a study of graft-versus-host responses after intestinal transplantation. The table came from immunoSEQ multiplex PCR; TCRdb's copy has only in-frame clones and leaves some out. The table shows over 75,000 clones, with roughly 86% occurring only once. The sequences come from PBMCs, collected 255 days after intestinal transplant. These receptors all stem from a human patient who received an intestinal transplant, so some T cells may come from the graft donor.

The chain recombines TRBV4-2 with TRBJ2-5, with 11 nucleotides matching TRBD1. CDR3 size: 16 residues. Unmatched junction bases numbered 5, after V lost 0 bases and J lost 5 bases. The germline V gene encodes CDR1 LGHNA and CDR2 YNFKEQ. CDR3 bases: TGTGCCAGCAGCCAAGATAGGGGGACAGGGGGTGAGACCCAGTACTTC. It is translated as CASSQDRGTGGETQYF.

This sequence joins TRBV11-2 and TRBJ2-7; D is possibly TRBD1 or TRBD2 (5 bases each). Germline-derived CDR1 and CDR2 are SGHAT and FQNNGV. The CDR3 is 14 residues long. Trimming pared 1 base from V and 5 bases from J, leaving 12 bases between. CDR3 in DNA: TGTGCCAGCAGCTTAGCCAGAGGGACGGACGAGCAGTACTTC. Translation gives CASSLARGTDEQYF.

This clone was recorded a few times. The chain uses TRBV7-9 and TRBJ2-5; D is possibly TRBD2 (5 bases). The DNA end is more similar to TRBJ2-7, so the J call may be wrong. The CDR3 extends over 14 amino acids. Germline values: CDR1 SEHNR, CDR2 FQNEAQ (reference sequence). The DNA of the CDR3 is TGTGCCAGCAAGCCTCTGGAGGAGATCTACGAGCAGTACTTC. It yields the protein CASKPLEEIYEQYF.

To note about this clone: Additional DNA sequences in this sample encode the identical CDR3. The chain is built from TRBV4-1 and TRBJ2-7; tentative D call: TRBD2 (5 bases). Germline CDR1 is MGHRA and CDR2 is YSYEKL. The CDR3 extends over 15 amino acids. Trimming removed 0 bases from V and 0 bases from J, with 9 bases in between. The CDR3, as DNA: TGCGCCAGCAGCCAAGAAGATGGGAGCTCCTACGAGCAGTACTTC. Amino acid sequence: CASSQEDGSSYEQYF.

V gene TRBV28 combines with J gene TRBJ2-5; 7 bases agree with TRBD1. The germline V gene has CDR1 MDHEN and CDR2 SYDVKM. After removal of 2 bases from V and 3 bases from J, the junction contained 9 bases not matched to a gene. The CDR3 loop spans 16 amino acids. CDR3 nucleotides: TGTGCCAGCAGTTTAATTGAAGGACAGGCAGAAGAGACCCAGTACTTC. Translation gives CASSLIEGQAEETQYF.

The rearrangement joins TRBV5-1 to TRBJ2-3; 8 nucleotides match TRBD2. The CDR3 has 15 residues. J gave up 0 bases and V 5 bases, and 5 bases lay outside the gene matches. CDR1 and CDR2 (germline): SGHRS, YFSETQ. This CDR3 is CASRRGELSTDTQYF. The CDR3 coding sequence is TGCGCCAGCAGGCGGGGGGAATTAAGCACAGATACGCAGTATTTT.

The rearrangement links TRBV6-1 to TRBJ2-1; TRBD1 matches at 8 bases. Germline-derived CDR1 and CDR2 are MNHNS and SASEGT. The CDR3 is made up of 14 amino acids. V was pared by 4 bases and J by 6 bases, with 5 bases of the junction left unmatched. CDR3 loop: CASSAAGTGNEQFF. CDR3 sequence (DNA): TGTGCCAGCAGTGCTGCTGGGACAGGCAATGAGCAGTTCTTC.

V usage is TRBV2 and J usage is TRBJ2-7, with a weak D call TRBD2 (5 bases). The CDR3 totals 15 residues. Trimming removed 6 bases from V and 0 bases from J, with 15 bases in between. CDR1 SNHLY and CDR2 FYNNEI come from the germline V gene. The CDR3 spells CASRAGLLSSYEQYF. CDR3 sequence (DNA): TGTGCCAGCAGAGCAGGACTTCTTAGCTCCTACGAGCAGTACTTC.

This clone is labeled as medium-sized. The chain uses TRBV21-1 and TRBJ1-4. TRBV21-1 is tagged as a pseudogene. This CDR3 is built from 15 residues. The CDR3 region is CASSKETPRNEKLFF. The CDR3 coding sequence is TGTGCCAGCAGCAAAGAAACGCCACGAAATGAAAAACTGTTTTTT.

The V and J genes are TRBV19 and TRBJ2-7; 8 nucleotides agree with TRBD2. CDR1 and CDR2 from the germline V gene are LNHDA and SQIVND (reference sequence). Germline trimming cut 3 bases from V and 4 bases from J; bases unmatched to any gene: 8. This CDR3 has 15 amino acids. The CDR3 DNA reads as TGTGCCAGTAGTATTGTGGGACTAGGTCCGTACGAGCAGTACTTC. The encoded protein is CASSIVGLGPYEQYF.

The chain joins TRBV5-1 to TRBJ2-7; D unresolved. In germline, CDR1 is SGHRS, CDR2 YFSETQ. The CDR3 loop spans 16 amino acids. V lost 0 bases to trimming and J lost 0 bases, with 13 bases between them. The DNA of the CDR3 is TGCGCCAGCAGCTTGGGTGGCAGGTATGGCTCCTACGAGCAGTACTTC. It specifies CASSLGGRYGSYEQYF.

This clone was seen a single time. V is TRBV11-2 and J is TRBJ2-1; D not certain. V was shortened by 3 bases and J by 0 bases, with 12 bases between the two germline ends. This CDR3 is built from 16 residues. The V gene's germline CDR1 is SGHAT and CDR2 FQNNGV. CDR3 bases: TGTGCCAGCAGCTTCCGACCGGGCGGCTCCTACAATGAGCAGTTCTTC. As protein: CASSFRPGGSYNEQFF.

This clone was picked up a small number of times. The chain recombines TRBV6-1 with TRBJ2-5; 9 nucleotides line up with TRBD2. The J segment lost 5 bases and the V segment lost 4 bases, leaving 8 bases of the junction unmatched. The CDR3 runs 15 residues. Germline loops: CDR1 MNHNS, CDR2 SASEGT. The CDR3 is CASSGFAGGPETQYF. CDR3 nucleotides: TGTGCCAGCAGTGGCTTCGCGGGGGGGCCGGAGACCCAGTACTTC.

The chain joins TRBV2 to TRBJ2-1, with D perhaps TRBD2 (5 bases). Germline lookup yields CDR1 SNHLY and CDR2 FYNNEI. The CDR3 loop spans 12 amino acids. V gave up 5 bases and J gave up 9 bases, with 11 bases separating them. In DNA form, the CDR3 reads TGTGCCAGCAGTTTACTAGTACCTGAGCAGTTCTTC. This sequence encodes CASSLLVPEQFF.

The gene calls are TRBV5-6 and TRBJ1-2, with D maybe TRBD1 (5 bases). Trimming took 7 bases from V and 0 from J, leaving 10 bases between them. Germline CDR1 and CDR2: SGHDT and YYEEEE. CDR3 length equals 13 residues. The CDR3 nucleotides read TGTGCCAGCGTTCGGGGGGCTAACTATGGCTACACCTTC. It encodes CASVRGANYGYTF.

The gene calls are TRBV29-1 and TRBJ1-1; a possible D gene is TRBD1 (6 bases). V gave up 7 bases and J gave up 3 bases, with 15 bases separating them. The germline V gene encodes CDR1 SQVTM and CDR2 ANQGSEA. CDR3 length: 13 residues. This CDR3 is CSGSLKGDTEAFF. CDR3 DNA sequence: TGCAGCGGGAGCCTAAAGGGGGACACTGAAGCTTTCTTT. Supplemented by reference TRBV29-1 and TRBJ1-1, the full variable domain reads SAVISQKPSRDICQRGTSLTIQCQVDSQVTMMFWYRQQPGQSLTLIATANQGSEATYESGFVIDKFPISRPNLTFSTLTVSNMSPEDSSIYLCSGSLKGDTEAFFGQGTRLTVV.

This clone was seen a handful of times. This chain joins TRBV7-2 and TRBJ1-1, with a weak D call TRBD1 (6 bases). The CDR3 sequence is 15 residues long. Germline lookup yields CDR1 SGHTA and CDR2 FQGNSA. V lost 1 base to trimming and J lost 4 bases, with 13 bases between them. The CDR3 reads CASSLVTGAGTEAFF. CDR3 bases: TGTGCCAGCAGCTTAGTCACGGGGGCGGGCACTGAAGCTTTCTTT.

The chain carries TRBV29-1 and TRBJ1-2; unclear D gene. Trimming took off 5 bases at V and 1 base at J, with 11 bases between the two ends. Germline values: CDR1 SQVTM, CDR2 ANQGSEA. This CDR3 comprises 13 residues. The CDR3, as DNA: TGCAGCGTTATGTCCGAGATTAACTATGGCTACACCTTC. Translated, it gives CSVMSEINYGYTF.

V and J are TRBV5-1 and TRBJ1-2, with D uncertain. Germline V CDR1 and CDR2: SGHRS, YFSETQ. Trimming removed 4 bases from V and 7 bases from J, with 32 bases in between. The CDR3 is made up of 19 amino acids. The CDR3 DNA is TGCGCCAGCAGCGTACGGTACAAAGCTTATCAAGGTAGATACGCTGGCTACACCTTC. Its protein product is CASSVRYKAYQGRYAGYTF.

This clone was observed a handful of times. This chain connects TRBV7-3 to TRBJ2-7, with 13 bases identical to TRBD2. Germline trimming cut 2 bases from V and 5 bases from J; bases unmatched to any gene: 3. Germline CDR1 and CDR2: SGHTA and FQGTGA. The CDR3 has 15 amino acids. The CDR3 DNA is TGTGCCAGCAGCTTAGATGGACTAGCGGGAGACGAGCAGTACTTC. Its protein is CASSLDGLAGDEQYF.

The CDR3 sequence is CASSSGGNTIYF. The CDR3 DNA is TGCGCCAGCAGCTCGGGGGGCAACACCATATATTTT. V usage is TRBV5-1 and J usage is TRBJ1-3; TRBD1 is a possible D gene (6 bases). This CDR3 contains 12 residues. The germline V and J ends were trimmed by 3 bases and 7 bases, with 8 bases remaining between them. CDR1 and CDR2 from the germline V gene are SGHRS and YFSETQ.